The 23 T cell receptor beta chains presented below share a single source sample, sequenced in a study of blood T cell repertoires in COVID-19. Assay: immunoSEQ multiplex PCR; the TCRdb copy retains only in-frame clones and omits some. Of 20,000 to 30,000 clones in the sample, 65% to 90% were seen once. The source material was peripheral blood. The receptors shown here come from a human donor in a cohort sampled during active COVID-19.

The chain recombines TRBV27 with TRBJ2-7, with a weak D call TRBD1 (5 bases). Germline V CDR1 and CDR2: MNHEY, SMNVEV (reference sequence). Trimming shortened V by 6 bases and J by 0 bases, and 15 bases separated the two germline ends. This CDR3 has 15 residues. The CDR3 spells CASRPTVLSSYEQYF. The CDR3 coding sequence is TGTGCCAGCAGACCGACAGTCCTGAGCTCCTACGAGCAGTACTTC.

The genes are TRBV4-2 and TRBJ1-2, with 7 bases matching TRBD1. The V gene end was trimmed by 1 base and the J gene end by 5 bases; junction bases not matched to a gene: 4. The CDR3 runs to 14 residues. The germline V gene encodes CDR1 LGHNA and CDR2 YNFKEQ. The CDR3 spells CASSQVKGAYGYTF. CDR3 nucleotides: TGTGCCAGCAGCCAAGTCAAGGGGGCATATGGCTACACCTTC.

The rearrangement uses TRBV5-6 and TRBJ1-3, with D perhaps matching TRBD1 (6 bases). V gave up 2 bases and J gave up 2 bases, with 17 bases separating them. The CDR3 is made up of 17 amino acids. CDR1 is SGHDT and CDR2 is YYEEEE in the germline V gene. The CDR3 region is CASSFYGGRMTGNTIYF. CDR3 bases: TGTGCCAGCAGCTTTTACGGGGGGCGTATGACTGGAAACACCATATATTTT.

For the CDR3, the DNA is TGTGCCAGCAGTCCGGGGTACACAGATACGCAGTATTTT. It translates to CASSPGYTDTQYF. The chain joins TRBV6-2 or TRBV6-3 to TRBJ2-3; tentative D call: TRBD2 (5 bases). Trimming left V 5 bases short and J 2 bases short, with 8 bases between. Germline CDR1 reads MNHEY; CDR2 reads SVGEGT. The CDR3 length is 13 residues.

The chain has TRBV27 and TRBJ2-1; possibly TRBD1 for D (6 bases). V dropped 9 bases and J dropped 2 bases, with 20 bases sitting between them. This CDR3 is 16 amino acids long. Germline values: CDR1 MNHEY, CDR2 SMNVEV (reference sequence). Here the CDR3 reads CASRTRQDSTYNEQFF. The CDR3 DNA is TGTGCCAGTCGTACTCGACAGGACAGCACCTACAATGAGCAGTTCTTC.

The chain has TRBV2 and TRBJ1-1, with D perhaps matching TRBD1 (6 bases). Trimming pared 4 bases from V and 0 bases from J, leaving 9 bases between. The length of the CDR3 is 14 residues. Germline V gene data show CDR1 as SNHLY and CDR2 as FYNNEI. The CDR3 sequence: CASSGGGLNTEAFF. The CDR3 nucleotides read TGTGCCAGCAGTGGAGGGGGTTTGAACACTGAAGCTTTCTTT.

This chain links TRBV6-2 or TRBV6-3 with TRBJ2-6; D is perhaps TRBD1 (6 bases). This CDR3 is 17 amino acids long. The ends were cut back, 8 bases at V and 6 bases at J, with 23 bases in the middle. Germline loops: CDR1 MNHEY, CDR2 SVGEGT. CDR3 in amino acids: CASCPGQQTILANVLTF. The CDR3 coding sequence is TGTGCCAGCTGCCCCGGACAGCAGACGATTCTGGCCAACGTCCTGACTTTC.

Sample share makes this clone medium-sized. This chain uses TRBV7-9 with TRBJ1-2; 9 bases agree with TRBD1. V trimming: 6 bases; J trimming: 4 bases; junction bases outside the gene matches: 9. This CDR3 has 15 amino acids. Germline loops: CDR1 SEHNR, CDR2 FQNEAQ (reference sequence). The chain's CDR3 is CASRPGTGTLYGYTF. In nucleotides, the CDR3 is TGTGCCAGCAGGCCCGGGACAGGGACCCTCTATGGCTACACCTTC.

This chain links TRBV6-5 with TRBJ2-3; D may be TRBD1 (5 bases). V dropped 0 bases and J dropped 4 bases, with 11 bases sitting between them. Germline V lookup: CDR1 MNHEY, CDR2 SVGAGI. The CDR3 runs to 15 residues. The CDR3 DNA follows: TGTGCCAGCAGTTACTCGACAGCTAGAGCAGATACGCAGTATTTT. This codes for CASSYSTARADTQYF.

The V gene is TRBV5-1, the J gene TRBJ1-2; 10 nucleotides agree with TRBD1. Looked up from germline, CDR1 is SGHRS and CDR2 is YFSETQ. With 2 bases clipped from V and 4 bases from J, the junction kept 5 bases outside the gene matches. The CDR3 is 15 residues long. The chain's CDR3 is CASSFRDRGIYGYTF. CDR3 coding DNA: TGCGCCAGCAGCTTCCGGGACAGGGGCATCTATGGCTACACCTTC.

J is TRBJ2-3 and V is TRBV6-2 or TRBV6-3; TRBD2 agrees at 8 bases. The CDR3 is made up of 15 amino acids. CDR1 and CDR2 from the germline V gene are MNHEY and SVGEGT. J was trimmed by 10 bases and V by 5 bases; bases with no gene match: 14. CDR3 sequence reads: CASSPAGTSGEAQYF. The CDR3 coding sequence is TGTGCCAGCAGTCCCGCCGGGACTAGTGGGGAGGCGCAGTATTTT.

This clone was seen only once. This chain uses TRBV7-3 with TRBJ1-6; 8 bases match TRBD1. The CDR3 is 14 residues long. The J segment lost 10 bases and the V segment lost 4 bases, leaving 6 bases of the junction unmatched. Per the germline V gene, CDR1 is SGHTA and CDR2 is FQGTGA. CDR3 nucleotide sequence: TGTGCCAGCAGCTCGACAGGGGCCCGCTCACCCCTCCACTTT. The encoded protein is CASSSTGARSPLHF.

Note on this clone: The junction departs from the called germline gene at one end, perhaps through a read error. The rearrangement uses TRBV7-6 and TRBJ2-3; 8 bases line up with TRBD2. From germline, CDR1 is SGHVS and CDR2 FNYEAQ. This CDR3 region has 15 residues. The CDR3 DNA reads TGTGCCAACAGCGTGAAAGCGGGGGACACAGATACGCAGTATTTT. Residues: CANSVKAGDTDTQYF. Drawing the rest from reference TRBV7-6 and TRBJ2-3, the complete variable domain is GAGVSQSPRYKVTKRGQDVALRCDPISGHVSLYWYRQALGQGPEFLTYFNYEAQQDKSGLPNDRFSAERPEGSISTLTIQRTEQRDSAMYRCANSVKAGDTDTQYFGPGTRLTVL.

The V and J genes are TRBV24-1 and TRBJ2-2; weak D call: TRBD1 (5 bases). The germline V gene has CDR1 KGHDR and CDR2 SFDVKD. The CDR3 has 13 amino acids. Trimming took 3 bases from V and 4 from J, leaving 5 bases between them. The CDR3 DNA is TGTGCCACCAGTGATAGGGGCACCGGGGAGCTGTTTTTT. This codes for CATSDRGTGELFF.

The genes are TRBV6-4 and TRBJ1-2; 7 nucleotides agree with TRBD1. CDR3 length: 12 residues. Germline V gene sequence: CDR1 MRHNA, CDR2 SNTAGT. After removal of 6 bases from V and 7 bases from J, the junction contained 5 bases not matched to a gene. In nucleotides, the CDR3 is TGTGCCAGCAGGCAGGGGGGCGGTGGCTACACCTTC. Amino acids: CASRQGGGGYTF.

This sequence joins TRBV4-3 and TRBJ1-6; D call uncertain. Trimming took 0 bases from V and 6 from J, leaving 9 bases between them. There are 15 residues in the CDR3. CDR1 is LGHNA and CDR2 is YSLEER in the germline V gene. CDR3 amino acids: CASSQDRTVNSPLHF. The CDR3 DNA reads TGCGCCAGCAGCCAAGACCGAACAGTTAATTCACCCCTCCACTTT.

Turning to this clone: One end of the junction varies from germline; a read error may be responsible. CDR3 in DNA: TGTGCCAGCAGGCAACGGCGGGGGGCGGAGACCCCGTACTTC. Translating gives CASRQRRGAETPYF. The chain recombines TRBV6-5 with TRBJ2-5; 8 bases map to TRBD2. Germline V lookup: CDR1 MNHEY, CDR2 SVGAGI. This CDR3 has 14 amino acids.

This clone came up once. The J gene is TRBJ2-3, the V gene TRBV19; 16 bases are shared with TRBD2. Germline CDR1 LNHDA, CDR2 SQIVND (reference sequence). The trim removed 1 base at V and 8 bases at J, leaving 21 bases unmatched. The CDR3 is 22 residues long. The CDR3 spells CASSIAASRMGLAGGPRVTQYF. Written as DNA, the CDR3 is TGTGCCAGTAGTATAGCGGCAAGTAGGATGGGACTAGCGGGAGGGCCTCGAGTTACGCAGTATTTT.

This clone has a single count. V gene TRBV5-4 combines with J gene TRBJ2-2, with D tentatively TRBD2 (6 bases). The V gene lost 4 bases and the J gene lost 2 bases, with 15 bases spanning the gap. The CDR3 is 16 residues long. Looked up from germline, CDR1 is SGHNT and CDR2 is YYREEE (reference sequence). The CDR3 DNA is TGTGCCAGCAGCCCAGGGAGGACTTATAACACCGGGGAGCTGTTTTTT. Its protein is CASSPGRTYNTGELFF.

This clone was seen only once. V and J are TRBV21-1 and TRBJ1-4. TRBV21-1 is noted as a pseudogene. This CDR3 region has 17 residues. The CDR3, as DNA: TGTGCCAGCAGCAAATCCGGCTCCGGGGTCGGTAAGGAAAAACTGTTTTTT. Translation: CASSKSGSGVGKEKLFF.

This chain links TRBV19 with TRBJ2-7; tentative D call: TRBD1 (6 bases). CDR3 length: 15 residues. The germline V gene has CDR1 LNHDA and CDR2 SQIVND (reference sequence). Trimming took 5 bases from V and 0 from J, leaving 14 bases between them. In DNA, the CDR3 is TGTGCCAGTAGTGTGGGGCAGGGACACTCCTACGAGCAGTACTTC. Translating gives CASSVGQGHSYEQYF.

V gene TRBV6-5 combines with J gene TRBJ2-1; weak D call: TRBD1 (5 bases). With 7 bases removed from V and 8 bases from J, the gap between germline ends came to 15 bases. This CDR3 spans 13 amino acids. From germline, CDR1 is MNHEY and CDR2 SVGAGI. The CDR3 loop is CASTNLPRDEQFF. The CDR3 DNA reads as TGTGCCAGCACCAACCTCCCCAGGGATGAGCAGTTCTTC.

This rearrangement joins TRBV11-1 to TRBJ2-1; D is perhaps TRBD2 (5 bases). The germline V gene encodes CDR1 SGHAT and CDR2 FQDESV (reference sequence). V lost 10 bases, J lost 0 bases, and 16 bases lay in between. CDR3 length equals 15 residues. The CDR3 loop is CATSKEGSSYNEQFF. DNA of the CDR3: TGTGCCACCTCGAAGGAAGGGAGCTCCTACAATGAGCAGTTCTTC.